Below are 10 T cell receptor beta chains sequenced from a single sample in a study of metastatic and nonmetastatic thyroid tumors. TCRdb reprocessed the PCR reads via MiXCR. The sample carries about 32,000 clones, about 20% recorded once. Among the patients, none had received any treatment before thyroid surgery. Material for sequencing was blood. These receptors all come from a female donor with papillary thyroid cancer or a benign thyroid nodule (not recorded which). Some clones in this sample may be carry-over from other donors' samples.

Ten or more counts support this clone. This chain's CDR3 is CSARVSGLGGRDAYEQYF. CDR3 nucleotides: TGCAGTGCTAGAGTGTCAGGTCTTGGCGGGAGGGACGCCTACGAGCAGTACTTC. The J gene is TRBJ2-7, the V gene TRBV20-1; 9 nucleotides align to TRBD2. This CDR3 spans 18 amino acids. Germline V gene lookup returns CDR1 DFQATT and CDR2 SNEGSKA (reference sequence). V gave up 1 base and J gave up 2 bases; unmatched junction bases: 15.

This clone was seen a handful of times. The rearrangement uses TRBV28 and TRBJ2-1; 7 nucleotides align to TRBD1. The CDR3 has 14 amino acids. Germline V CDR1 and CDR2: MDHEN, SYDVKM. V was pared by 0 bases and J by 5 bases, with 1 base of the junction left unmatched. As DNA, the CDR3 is TGTGCCAGCAGTTTATGGGGACAGAACAATGAGCAGTTCTTC. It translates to CASSLWGQNNEQFF.

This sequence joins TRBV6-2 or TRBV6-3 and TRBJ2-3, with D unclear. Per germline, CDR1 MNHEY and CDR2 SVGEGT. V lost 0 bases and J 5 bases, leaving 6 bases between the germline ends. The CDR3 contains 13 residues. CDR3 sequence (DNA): TGTGCCAGCAGTTACTCGGATGTAGATACGCAGTATTTT. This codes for CASSYSDVDTQYF.

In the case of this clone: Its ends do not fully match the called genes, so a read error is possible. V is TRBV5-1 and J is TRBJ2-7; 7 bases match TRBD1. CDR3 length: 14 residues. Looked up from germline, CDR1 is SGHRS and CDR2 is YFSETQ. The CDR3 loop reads CASRARDSSYEQYF. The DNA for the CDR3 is TGCGCCAGCAGGGCCCGGGACAGTTCCTACGAGCAGTACTTT.

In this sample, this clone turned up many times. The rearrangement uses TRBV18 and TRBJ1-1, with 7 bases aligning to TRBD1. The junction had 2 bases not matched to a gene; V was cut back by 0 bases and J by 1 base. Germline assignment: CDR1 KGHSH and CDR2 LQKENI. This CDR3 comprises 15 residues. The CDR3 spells CASSPPGQPNTEAFF. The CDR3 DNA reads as TGTGCCAGCTCACCACCGGGACAGCCGAACACTGAAGCTTTCTTT.

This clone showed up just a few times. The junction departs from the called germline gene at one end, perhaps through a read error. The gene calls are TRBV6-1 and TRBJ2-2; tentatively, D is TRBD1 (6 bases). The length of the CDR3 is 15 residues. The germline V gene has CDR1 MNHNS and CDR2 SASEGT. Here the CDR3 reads CASSPRQGDTGKLFF. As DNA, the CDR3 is TGTGCCAGTAGTCCCCGACAAGGGGACACCGGGAAGCTGTTTTTT.

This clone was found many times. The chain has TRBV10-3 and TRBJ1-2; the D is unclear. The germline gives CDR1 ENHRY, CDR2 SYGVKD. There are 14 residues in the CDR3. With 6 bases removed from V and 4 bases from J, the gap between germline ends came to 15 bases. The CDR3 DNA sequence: TGTGCCATCAGGGATGACCCGGCGGGCTATGGCTACACCTTC. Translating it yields CAIRDDPAGYGYTF.

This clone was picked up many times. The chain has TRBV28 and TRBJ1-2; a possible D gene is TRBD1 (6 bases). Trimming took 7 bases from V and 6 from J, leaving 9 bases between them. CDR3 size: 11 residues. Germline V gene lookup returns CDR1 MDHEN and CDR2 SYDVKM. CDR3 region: CASTKGDGYTF. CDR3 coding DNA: TGTGCCAGCACCAAGGGGGATGGCTACACCTTC.

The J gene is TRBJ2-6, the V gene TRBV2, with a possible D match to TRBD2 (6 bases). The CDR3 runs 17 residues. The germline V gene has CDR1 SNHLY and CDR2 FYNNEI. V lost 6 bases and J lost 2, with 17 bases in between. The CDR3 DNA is TGTGCCAGCAGGGTCCTGGGCGGGAAACCTGGGGCCAACGTCCTGACTTTC. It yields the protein CASRVLGGKPGANVLTF.

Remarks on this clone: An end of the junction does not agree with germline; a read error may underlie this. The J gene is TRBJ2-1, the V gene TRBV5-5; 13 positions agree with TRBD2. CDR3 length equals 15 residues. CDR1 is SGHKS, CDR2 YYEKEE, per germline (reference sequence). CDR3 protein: CAISLTSGGANEQFF. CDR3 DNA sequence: TGTGCCATCAGCTTAACTAGCGGGGGGGCTAATGAGCAGTTCTTC.